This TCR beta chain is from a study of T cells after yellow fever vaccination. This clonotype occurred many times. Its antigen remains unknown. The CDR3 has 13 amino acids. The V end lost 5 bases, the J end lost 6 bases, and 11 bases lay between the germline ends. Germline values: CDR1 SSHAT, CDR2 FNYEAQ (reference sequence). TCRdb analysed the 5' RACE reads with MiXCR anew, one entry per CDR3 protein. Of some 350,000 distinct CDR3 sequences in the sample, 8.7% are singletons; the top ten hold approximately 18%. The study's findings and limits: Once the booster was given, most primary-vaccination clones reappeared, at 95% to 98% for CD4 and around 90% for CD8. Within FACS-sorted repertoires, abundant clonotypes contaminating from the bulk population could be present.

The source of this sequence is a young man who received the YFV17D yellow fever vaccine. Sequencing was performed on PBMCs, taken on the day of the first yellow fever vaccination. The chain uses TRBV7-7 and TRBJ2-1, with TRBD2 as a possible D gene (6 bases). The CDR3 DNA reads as TGTGCCAGCAGCCTCGGGACTGGCAATGAGCAGTTCTTC. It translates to CASSLGTGNEQFF.